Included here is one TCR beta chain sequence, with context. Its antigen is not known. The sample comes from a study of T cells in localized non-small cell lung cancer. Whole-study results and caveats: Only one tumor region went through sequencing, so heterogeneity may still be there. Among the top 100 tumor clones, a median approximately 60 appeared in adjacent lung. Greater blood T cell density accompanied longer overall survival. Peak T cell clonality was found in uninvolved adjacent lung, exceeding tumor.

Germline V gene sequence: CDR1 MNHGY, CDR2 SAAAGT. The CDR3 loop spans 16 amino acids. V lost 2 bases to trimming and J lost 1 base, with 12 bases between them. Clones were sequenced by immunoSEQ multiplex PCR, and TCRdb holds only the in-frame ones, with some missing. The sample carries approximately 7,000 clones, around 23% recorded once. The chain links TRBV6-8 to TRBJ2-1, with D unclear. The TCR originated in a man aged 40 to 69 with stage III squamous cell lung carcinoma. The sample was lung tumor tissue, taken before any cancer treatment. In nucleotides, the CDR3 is TGTGCCAGCAGTTACACATTCGGCATTTCCTACAATGAGCAGTTCTTC. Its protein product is CASSYTFGISYNEQFF.